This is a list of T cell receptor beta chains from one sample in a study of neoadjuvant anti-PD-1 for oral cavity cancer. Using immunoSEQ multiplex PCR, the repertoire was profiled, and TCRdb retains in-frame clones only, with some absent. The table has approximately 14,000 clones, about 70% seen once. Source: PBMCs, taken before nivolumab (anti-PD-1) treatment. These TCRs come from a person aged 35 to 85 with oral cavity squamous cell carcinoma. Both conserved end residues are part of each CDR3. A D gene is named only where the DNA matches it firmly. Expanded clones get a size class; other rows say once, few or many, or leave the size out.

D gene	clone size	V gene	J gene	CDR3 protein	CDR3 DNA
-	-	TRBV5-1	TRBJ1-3	CASSSGGREGNTIYF	TGCGCCAGCAGCTCGGGGGGGCGCGAAGGAAACACCATATATTTT
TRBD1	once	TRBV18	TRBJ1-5	CASSLTDRDQPQHF	TGTGCCAGCTCACTAACGGACAGGGATCAGCCCCAGCATTTT
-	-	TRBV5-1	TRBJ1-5	CASSLAGDQPQHF	TGCGCCAGCAGCTTGGCCGGGGATCAGCCCCAGCATTTT
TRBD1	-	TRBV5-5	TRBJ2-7	CASSRQGISYEQYF	TGTGCCAGCAGCAGACAGGGTATTTCCTACGAGCAGTACTTC
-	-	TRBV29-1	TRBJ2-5	CSAASRGGGTAQYF	TGCAGCGCCGCTAGCCGGGGAGGGGGTACGGCCCAGTACTTC
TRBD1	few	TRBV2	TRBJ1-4	CASTSRDRGSEKLFF	TGTGCCAGCACCAGCCGGGACAGGGGGAGTGAAAAACTGTTTTTT
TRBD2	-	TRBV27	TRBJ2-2	CASSLPGLAGAPGELFF	TGTGCCAGCAGTTTGCCCGGACTAGCGGGAGCTCCCGGGGAGCTGTTTTTT
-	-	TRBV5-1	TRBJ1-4	CASSHTSPWTTNEKLFF	TGCGCCAGCAGCCACACGTCCCCCTGGACGACTAATGAAAAACTGTTTTTT
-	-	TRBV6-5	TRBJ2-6	CASSYRGAGGANVLTF	TGTGCCAGCAGTTACAGGGGAGCAGGGGGGGCCAACGTCCTGACTTTC
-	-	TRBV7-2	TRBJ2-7	CASADLYEQYF	TGTGCCAGCGCTGACCTCTACGAGCAGTACTTC
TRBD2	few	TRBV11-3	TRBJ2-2	CASSPGGVATGELFF	TGTGCCAGCAGCCCGGGGGGGGTGGCCACCGGGGAGCTGTTTTTT
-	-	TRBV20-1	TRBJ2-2	CSARHGELFF	TGCAGTGCTAGACATGGGGAGCTGTTTTTT
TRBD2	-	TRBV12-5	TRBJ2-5	CASGLSGGQETQYF	TGTGCTAGTGGTTTAAGCGGGGGTCAAGAGACCCAGTACTTC
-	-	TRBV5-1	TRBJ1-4	CASSLGTASNEKLFF	TGCGCCAGCAGCCTTGGGACCGCTTCTAATGAAAAACTGTTTTTT
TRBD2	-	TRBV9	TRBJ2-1	CASSVGLADSSYEQFF	TGTGCCAGCAGCGTAGGACTAGCGGACTCTTCGTATGAGCAGTTCTTC
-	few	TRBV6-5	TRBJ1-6	CASRRGLDSPLHF	TGTGCCAGTCGGCGGGGCTTGGATTCACCCCTCCACTTT
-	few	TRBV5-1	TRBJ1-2	CASSSLVDPIFLGYTF	TGCGCCAGCAGCTCCCTGGTGGACCCGATATTTTTGGGCTACACCTTC
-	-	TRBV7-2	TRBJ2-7	CASSFSPSSYEQYF	TGTGCCAGCAGCTTTAGTCCTAGCTCCTACGAGCAGTACTTC
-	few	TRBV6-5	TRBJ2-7	CASSRQTVSSYEQYF	TGTGCCAGCAGCCGCCAGACGGTTAGCTCCTACGAGCAGTACTTC
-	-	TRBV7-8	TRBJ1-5	CASSLYVIGTVRNQPQHF	TGTGCCAGCAGCTTATATGTAATTGGGACTGTTCGCAATCAGCCCCAGCATTTT
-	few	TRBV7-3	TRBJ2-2	CASSPWGRGNGELFF	TGTGCCAGCAGCCCTTGGGGGAGGGGGAACGGGGAGCTGTTTTTT
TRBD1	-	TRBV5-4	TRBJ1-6	CASTTGDGSPLHF	TGTGCCAGCACGACAGGGGATGGTTCACCCCTCCACTTT
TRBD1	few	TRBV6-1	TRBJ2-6	CASRTGGSGANVLTF	TGTGCCAGCAGGACAGGGGGCTCTGGGGCCAACGTCCTGACTTTC
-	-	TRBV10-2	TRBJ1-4	CASSVRGAYEKLFF	TGCGCCAGCAGCGTTAGGGGGGCATATGAAAAACTGTTTTTT
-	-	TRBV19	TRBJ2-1	CASSIGGLPNEQFF	TGTGCCAGTAGTATAGGGGGACTCCCCAATGAGCAGTTCTTC
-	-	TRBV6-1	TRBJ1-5	CASSVARSNQPQHF	TGTGCCAGCAGTGTTGCCAGAAGCAATCAGCCCCAGCATTTT
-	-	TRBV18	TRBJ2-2	CASSPSAGVVTGELFF	TGTGCCAGCTCACCATCAGCAGGGGTAGTTACCGGGGAGCTGTTTTTT
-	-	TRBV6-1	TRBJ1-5	CASSEAGGSNQPQHF	TGTGCCAGCAGTGAGGCGGGGGGAAGCAATCAGCCCCAGCATTTT
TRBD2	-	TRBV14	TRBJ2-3	CASSQERGITDTQYF	TGTGCCAGCAGCCAAGAGCGGGGGATCACAGATACGCAGTATTTT
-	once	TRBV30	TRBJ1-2	CAWSPGGGYTF	TGTGCCTGGAGCCCTGGGGGAGGCTACACCTTC
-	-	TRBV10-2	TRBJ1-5	CASSTGYNQPQHF	TGCGCCAGCAGTACAGGTTACAATCAGCCCCAGCATTTT
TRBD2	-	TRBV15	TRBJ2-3	CATSREGGGGSDTQYF	TGTGCCACCAGCAGAGAGGGCGGGGGGGGCTCGGATACGCAGTATTTT
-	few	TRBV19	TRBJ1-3	CASYPPDSRNTIYF	TGTGCCAGTTATCCGCCTGACAGCAGAAACACCATATATTTT
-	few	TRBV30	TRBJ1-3	CAVGDKGPSSGNTIYF	TGTGCCGTAGGAGATAAGGGCCCTAGCTCTGGAAACACCATATATTTT
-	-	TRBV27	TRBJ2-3	CASSFRKADTQYF	TGTGCCAGCAGTTTCCGAAAGGCAGATACGCAGTATTTT
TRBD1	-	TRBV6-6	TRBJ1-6	CASSYRDRDSPLHF	TGTGCCAGCAGTTACCGGGACAGGGATTCACCCCTCCACTTT
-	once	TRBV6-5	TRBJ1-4	CASSYRGIGEKLFF	TGTGCCAGCAGTTACAGGGGTATAGGAGAAAAACTGTTTTTT
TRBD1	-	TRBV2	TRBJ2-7	CASSEIRGTGRYEQYF	TGTGCCAGCAGTGAAATTAGAGGGACAGGGCGTTACGAGCAGTACTTC
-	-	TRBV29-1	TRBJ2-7	CSVDPGTHEQYF	TGCAGCGTTGATCCAGGGACCCACGAGCAGTACTTC
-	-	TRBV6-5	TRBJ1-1	CASNQGLNTEAFF	TGTGCCAGCAATCAGGGGCTCAACACTGAGGCTTTCTTT
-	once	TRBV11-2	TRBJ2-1	CASSPNRENEQFF	TGTGCCAGCAGCCCTAACCGGGAGAATGAGCAGTTCTTC
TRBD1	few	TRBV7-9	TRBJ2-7	CASSYAGTGEDEQYF	TGTGCCAGCAGCTACGCCGGGACAGGGGAAGACGAGCAGTACTTC
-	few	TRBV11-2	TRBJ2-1	CASSREGNEQFF	TGTGCCAGCAGCCGCGAGGGCAATGAGCAGTTCTTC
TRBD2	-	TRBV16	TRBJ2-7	CASSHHRPGGPYEQYF	TGTGCCAGCAGCCATCACAGACCGGGAGGCCCCTACGAGCAGTACTTC
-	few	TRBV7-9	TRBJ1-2	CASSQTGIGGYTF	TGTGCCAGCAGCCAAACGGGAATTGGCGGCTACACCTTC
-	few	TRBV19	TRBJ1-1	CASWGRRTEAFF	TGTGCCAGTTGGGGGAGGCGGACTGAAGCTTTCTTT
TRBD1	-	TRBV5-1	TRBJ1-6	CASSLMDRGSSYNSPLHF	TGCGCCAGCAGCTTGATGGACAGGGGTAGCTCCTATAATTCACCCCTCCACTTT
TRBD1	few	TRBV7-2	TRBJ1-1	CASSSQGVGGTEAFF	TGTGCCAGCAGCTCCCAGGGGGTGGGGGGCACTGAAGCTTTCTTT
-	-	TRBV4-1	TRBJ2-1	CASSSSDRYNEQFF	TGCGCCAGCAGCTCCTCGGACAGATACAATGAGCAGTTCTTC
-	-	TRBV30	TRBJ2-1	CAWGGNARVDEQFF	TGTGCCTGGGGTGGCAACGCTCGGGTCGATGAGCAGTTCTTC
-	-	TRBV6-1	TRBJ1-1	CASLGYMNTEAFF	TGTGCCAGCTTAGGTTACATGAACACTGAAGCTTTCTTT
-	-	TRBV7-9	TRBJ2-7	CASGQQHYEQYF	TGTGCCAGCGGTCAGCAACACTACGAGCAGTACTTC
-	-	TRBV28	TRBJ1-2	CASSSDSSTSGGYTF	TGTGCCAGCAGTTCCGACAGCTCGACCTCGGGGGGCTACACCTTC
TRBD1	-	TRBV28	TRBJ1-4	CASSLLRPGQGDPRGEKLFF	TGTGCCAGCAGTTTATTGAGACCGGGACAGGGGGATCCTCGCGGAGAAAAACTGTTTTTT
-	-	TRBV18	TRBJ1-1	CASSPLQRADTEAFF	TGTGCCAGCTCACCTCTACAGAGAGCGGACACTGAAGCTTTCTTT
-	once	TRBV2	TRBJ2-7	CASSPDYEQYF	TGTGCCAGCAGTCCCGACTACGAGCAGTACTTC
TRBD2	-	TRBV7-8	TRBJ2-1	CASSPRLGLAELRSYNEQFF	TGTGCCAGCAGCCCCAGATTGGGGCTAGCGGAACTCCGCTCCTACAATGAGCAGTTCTTC
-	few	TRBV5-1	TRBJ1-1	CASSTDPNTEAFF	TGCGCCAGCAGTACGGACCCTAACACTGAAGCTTTCTTT
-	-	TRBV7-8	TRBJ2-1	CACARGRSSYNEQFF	TGTGCTTGTGCCCGTGGGCGAAGCTCCTACAATGAGCAGTTCTTC